These 22 T cell receptor beta chains were all obtained from the same sample, sequenced in a study of T cell clonality in common variable immunodeficiency. Using immunoSEQ multiplex PCR, the repertoire was profiled, and TCRdb retains in-frame clones only, with some absent. The data show approximately 37,000 clones, with none appearing a single time. What was sequenced was peripheral blood mononuclear cells. The receptors derive from a person aged 18 to 75 in good health.

This clone turned up a few times. The CDR3 end lies 3 residues beyond the end of the read and is filled in from the germline J gene. This rearrangement joins TRBV2 to TRBJ1-2, with no clear D. The V gene's germline CDR1 is SNHLY and CDR2 FYNNEI. This CDR3 comprises 11 residues. The covered CDR3 bases are TGTGCCAGCAGCGAATCCTACGAC. Amino acids: CASSESYD. The whole CDR3 protein reads CASSESYDYTF. Looking up the rest from reference TRBV2 and TRBJ1-2 gives the full variable domain: EPEVTQTPSHQVTQMGQEVILRCVPISNHLYFYWYRQILGQKVEFLVSFYNNEISEKSEIFDDQFSVERPDGSNFTLKIRSTKLEDSAMYFCASSESYDYTFGSGTRLTVV.

At least ten counts were recorded for this clone. The observed sequence ends 3 residues before the CDR3 terminus, with the missing tail filled in from the germline J gene. The chain is built from TRBV20-1 and TRBJ2-5; possible D gene TRBD2, 7 bases. This CDR3 region has 15 residues. Per the germline V gene, CDR1 is DFQATT and CDR2 is SNEGSKA (reference sequence). V lost 6 bases and J lost 1, with 18 bases in between. CDR3 DNA (partial): TGCAGTGCCTCGAGGGGGACTACCCTCCAAGAGACC. Translation gives CSASRGTTLQET. The entire CDR3 sequence reads CSASRGTTLQETQYF.

This clone appeared many times. CDR3 DNA, as far as it was read: TGCGCCTCCTCTAGCGGGAGCTTGGAGACC. Residues: CASSSGSLET. The entire CDR3 protein is CASSSGSLETQYF. The chain combines TRBV5-1 with TRBJ2-5; TRBD2 agrees at 10 bases. The read halts 3 residues ahead of the CDR3 end, with the missing end drawn from the germline J gene. This CDR3 is built from 13 residues. Unmatched junction bases numbered 8, after V lost 10 bases and J lost 5 bases. The germline gives CDR1 SGHRS, CDR2 YFSETQ.

As regards this clone: The read terminates 3 residues ahead of where the CDR3 ends, so the germline J gene completes it. This sequence joins TRBV6-2 or TRBV6-3 and TRBJ1-2; a weak D match, TRBD1 (5 bases). The length of the CDR3 is 17 residues. The V gene's germline CDR1 is MNHEY and CDR2 SVGEGT. CDR3 bases read: TGTGCCAGCAGTTATCCTCTAGCGGGACTGGCCGGAAACATC. This encodes CASSYPLAGLAGNI. In full, the CDR3 reads CASSYPLAGLAGNIYTF.

This clone was recorded many times. The CDR3 end falls 3 residues outside the read, so it is completed with the germline J gene. The chain carries TRBV18 and TRBJ1-5; 7 bases line up with TRBD1. J lost 5 bases, V lost 5 bases, and 9 bases had no gene match. Germline CDR1 is KGHSH and CDR2 is LQKENI. The CDR3 loop spans 15 amino acids. This CDR3 reads CASSFSGGRDQPQHF. The covered CDR3 bases are TGTGCCAGCTCATTCTCAGGGGGTAGAGATCAGCCC. Looking up the rest from reference TRBV18 and TRBJ1-5 gives the full variable domain: NAGVMQNPRHLVRRRGQEARLRCSPMKGHSHVYWYRQLPEEGLKFMVYLQKENIIDESGMPKERFSAEFPKEGPSILRIQQVVRGDSAAYFCASSFSGGRDQPQHFGDGTRLSIL.

Details on this clone: The read falls 3 residues short of the CDR3 end, and the missing part is taken from the germline J gene. The V gene is TRBV7-9, the J gene TRBJ2-3; D is perhaps TRBD2 (5 bases). The germline V gene has CDR1 SEHNR and CDR2 FQNEAQ (reference sequence). V lost 5 bases and J 0 bases, leaving 6 bases between the germline ends. The length of the CDR3 is 13 residues. CDR3 DNA, as far as it was read: TGTGCCAGCAGCAGGACTAGCACAGATACG. Its protein is CASSRTSTDT. The CDR3 as a whole reads CASSRTSTDTQYF.

Worth noting for this clone: From the germline J gene comes the end of the CDR3, since the read stops 3 residues before it. The rearrangement joins TRBV2 to TRBJ2-3; 7 bases line up with TRBD1. Germline CDR1 reads SNHLY; CDR2 reads FYNNEI. This CDR3 comprises 13 residues. Incomplete CDR3 DNA: TGTGCCGGGAACAGGGAATCGGGACAGCCG. Encoded protein: CAGNRESGQP. The whole CDR3 protein is CAGNRESGQPQYF.

This clone was detected many times. The CDR3 end falls 3 residues outside the read, so it is completed with the germline J gene. The chain recombines TRBV20-1 with TRBJ2-3, with TRBD2 identical over 7 bases. From germline, CDR1 is DFQATT and CDR2 SNEGSKA (reference sequence). Trimming took 4 bases from V and 4 from J; bases not matched to a gene: 8. The CDR3 sequence is 14 residues long. The CDR3 reads CSATSGSVADTQYF. The sequenced part of the CDR3 DNA is TGCAGTGCTACTAGCGGTAGTGTCGCAGATACG.

This clone was counted ten times or more. The read finishes 3 residues shy of the CDR3 end, and the germline J gene is used to complete it. This chain joins TRBV20-1 and TRBJ2-3; 12 nucleotides agree with TRBD2. V gave up 1 base and J gave up 6 bases; unmatched junction bases: 14. The CDR3 consists of 18 residues. The V gene's germline CDR1 is DFQATT and CDR2 SNEGSKA (reference sequence). CDR3 DNA, as far as it was read: TGCAGTGCTAGAGTTCTAGCGGGAGGGCCGGTGGGATCGGATACG. This gives the protein CSARVLAGGPVGSDT. The entire CDR3 sequence reads CSARVLAGGPVGSDTQYF.

This clone was recorded at least ten times. The read terminates 3 residues before the CDR3 end, so the remaining end is supplied by the germline J gene. The chain links TRBV11-2 to TRBJ1-4; 7 bases align to TRBD1. The CDR3 sequence is 15 residues long. Germline loops: CDR1 SGHAT, CDR2 FQNNGV. V lost 1 base, J lost 7 bases, and 6 bases stayed unmatched. The chain's CDR3 is CASSLGRDSTEKLFF. The DNA read from the CDR3 is TGTGCCAGCAGCTTAGGCCGGGACAGTACTGAAAAA.

Ten or more counts support this clone. The read ends 3 residues before the CDR3 terminus; that terminus is restored from the germline J gene. The genes are TRBV29-1 and TRBJ2-7, with 16 positions matching TRBD2. Trimming cost V 5 bases and J 4 bases; bases outside gene matches: 2. CDR1 is SQVTM, CDR2 ANQGSEA, per germline. The CDR3 has 14 residues. CDR3 sequence reads: CSVKGLAGGYEQYF. The sequenced part of the CDR3 DNA is TGCAGCGTTAAGGGACTAGCGGGAGGGTACGAG.

This clone was seen ten or more times. From the germline J gene comes the end of the CDR3, since the read stops 3 residues before it. The V gene is TRBV5-4, the J gene TRBJ2-3, with TRBD1 matching 8 bases. Germline V gene lookup returns CDR1 SGHNT and CDR2 YYREEE (reference sequence). This CDR3 spans 15 amino acids. V dropped 5 bases and J dropped 2; count of bases not matched to a gene: 7. CDR3 DNA, as far as it was read: TGTGCCAGCAGTACTAACAGGGGGAACACAGATACG. It yields the protein CASSTNRGNTDT. The entire CDR3 protein reads CASSTNRGNTDTQYF.

This clone occurred many times. With the read ending 3 residues before the CDR3 end, the germline J gene is used to fill in that end. V gene TRBV5-4 combines with J gene TRBJ2-1, with D possibly TRBD2 on 5 matching bases. CDR1 and CDR2 from the germline V gene are SGHNT and YYREEE (reference sequence). With 4 bases removed from V and 0 bases from J, the gap between germline ends came to 11 bases. The CDR3 contains 15 residues. CDR3 DNA, as far as it was read: TGTGCCAGCAGCATTAGCGCCAGCTCCTACAATGAG. It yields the protein CASSISASSYNE. The CDR3 in its entirety is CASSISASSYNEQFF. Drawing the rest from reference TRBV5-4 and TRBJ2-1, the complete variable domain is ETGVTQSPTHLIKTRGQQVTLRCSSQSGHNTVSWYQQALGQGPQFIFQYYREEENGRGNFPPRFSGLQFPNYSSELNVNALELDDSALYLCASSISASSYNEQFFGPGTRLTVL.

Notes on this clone: The sequence runs out 3 residues before the end of the CDR3; the remainder is reconstructed from the germline J gene. The V call is TRBV18, the J call TRBJ1-2, with a weak D call TRBD1 (5 bases). This CDR3 spans 15 amino acids. Germline V CDR1 and CDR2: KGHSH, LQKENI. CDR3 DNA (partial): TGTGCCAGCTCACCTGGGACTAGCGGGAGCAATGAC. Protein: CASSPGTSGSND. The full CDR3 is CASSPGTSGSNDYTF.

This clone was recorded a few times. This may be a read error: a much more frequent sequence differs by one nucleotide. The read halts 3 residues ahead of the CDR3 end, with the missing end drawn from the germline J gene. The V and J genes are TRBV5-1 and TRBJ1-4; TRBD1 is a possible D gene (6 bases). The CDR3 has 16 amino acids. From germline, CDR1 is SGHRS and CDR2 YFSETQ. Here the CDR3 reads CASSWAGGRGANVLFF. CDR3 DNA (partial): TGCGCCAGCAGCTGGGCGGGGGGGCGTGGGGCCAACGTA.

The sample holds many counts of this clone. The CDR3 end falls 3 residues outside the read, so it is completed with the germline J gene. The chain uses TRBV5-6 and TRBJ1-2; D unresolved. CDR3 length: 12 amino acids. Germline V gene sequence: CDR1 SGHDT, CDR2 YYEEEE. The CDR3 here is CASSLADGGYTF. The DNA read from the CDR3 is TGTGCCAGCAGCTTAGCGGACGGAGGC.

A few counts support this clone. The CDR3 extends 3 residues past the end of the read, so its final part is completed from the germline J gene. The chain recombines TRBV7-2 with TRBJ2-4; D ambiguous. This CDR3 is 13 amino acids long. Germline V gene data show CDR1 as SGHTA and CDR2 as FQGNSA. This CDR3 reads CASSPDSNYGQYF. The CDR3 bases that were read are TGTGCCAGCAGTCCAGACTCTAACTATGGT.

This clone was observed many times. The read halts 3 residues ahead of the CDR3 end, with the missing end drawn from the germline J gene. V usage is TRBV11-1 and J usage is TRBJ2-5; D might be TRBD1 (5 bases). This CDR3 is 13 amino acids long. With 4 bases removed from V and 0 bases from J, the gap between germline ends came to 6 bases. Germline V gene lookup returns CDR1 SGHAT and CDR2 FQDESV (reference sequence). The sequenced part of the CDR3 DNA is TGTGCCAGCAGCTCAGGGTACCAAGAGACC. Protein sequence: CASSSGYQET. The complete CDR3 sequence is CASSSGYQETQYF.

This clone was recorded at least ten times. The CDR3 end falls 3 residues outside the read, so it is completed with the germline J gene. The chain carries TRBV7-8 and TRBJ2-1, with TRBD1 matching over 7 bases. V dropped 5 bases and J dropped 3; count of bases not matched to a gene: 1. The length of the CDR3 is 13 residues. Looked up from germline, CDR1 is SGHVS and CDR2 is FQNEAQ. CDR3 DNA, as far as it was read: TGTGCCAGCAGCAGGGACAGCTACAATGAG. Translating gives CASSRDSYNE. The full CDR3 protein reads CASSRDSYNEQFF.

This clone was picked up a small number of times. The read terminates 3 residues ahead of where the CDR3 ends, so the germline J gene completes it. The chain has TRBV19 and TRBJ2-3, with D tentatively TRBD2 (7 bases). CDR3 length: 12 residues. The germline CDR1 and CDR2 sequences are LNHDA and SQIVND (reference sequence). The DNA read from the CDR3 is TGTGCTTGGATGGGGGGGCCAGATACG. Its translation is CAWMGGPDT. The whole CDR3 sequence is CAWMGGPDTQYF.

This clone was detected many times. The CDR3 goes on 3 residues after the read ends, and that part is filled in from the germline J gene. The rearrangement uses TRBV20-1 and TRBJ1-4; TRBD1 matches 9 bases. CDR1 is DFQATT and CDR2 is SNEGSKA in the germline V gene (reference sequence). The CDR3 sequence is 15 residues long. The J segment lost 7 bases and the V segment lost 6 bases, leaving 12 bases of the junction unmatched. The sequenced CDR3 bases are TGCAGTGCGACTCACCCGGGACAGGGCGGTGAAAAA. Translating it yields CSATHPGQGGEK. The entire CDR3 reads CSATHPGQGGEKLFF.

This clone was seen repeatedly, ten times or more. Read sequence stops 3 residues before the CDR3 end, and the germline J gene provides the missing end. This chain links TRBV18 with TRBJ2-3; TRBD2 matches at 7 bases. The germline CDR1 and CDR2 sequences are KGHSH and LQKENI. V was pared by 3 bases and J by 4 bases, with 10 bases of the junction left unmatched. This CDR3 region has 16 residues. The CDR3: CASSPSGGSGADTQYF. The CDR3 bases that were read are TGTGCCAGCTCACCTTCCGGGGGGTCCGGGGCAGATACG.